Described below is a single T cell receptor beta chain sequence and its context. Its target is not known. The data stem from a study of shared clonotypes between healthy human individuals. General study findings and limits: About 5.2% was the fraction of naive CD4 clonotypes found shared across several donors. Among non-shared clonotypes, generation probabilities were lower than among those shared by all four donors.

Donors, without exception, were Caucasian adults residing in Nashville, Tennessee. Original handling: Without quality scores, immunoSEQ junctional reads could not be filtered like full-length reads. This table comes from immunoSEQ multiplex PCR, and its TCRdb copy is limited to in-frame clones, with some not included. For V, J and clone size, that table is used; D and trimming come from the DNA. The table has under 200,000 clones, 80% to 95% seen once. Between the trimmed V and J ends, which lost 0 bases and 9 bases, there was a span of 6 bases. The CDR3 covers 11 residues. Germline CDR1 is LGHNA and CDR2 is YNFKEQ.

Material for sequencing was naive CD4+ T cells sorted from blood. The subset denotes: CD45RA+ positively selected. The chain couples TRBV4-2 to TRBJ2-7; a possible D gene is TRBD2 (5 bases). The clonotype was recovered from a woman aged 25-40 years in good health. CDR3 in DNA: TGTGCCAGCAGCCAAGAAGGGAGGCAGTACTTC. This codes for CASSQEGRQYF.